The TCR beta chain under discussion was sequenced for a study of monozygotic twins with inflammatory bowel disease. Note on this clonotype: The antigen is undetermined.

Using TCRalpha and TCRbeta cDNA, the researchers carried out two nested PCRs that lasted roughly 16 and 10 cycles. From the 5' RACE reads, TCRdb lists one entry per CDR3 protein and no DNA. The sample holds some 210,000 distinct CDR3 sequences. This CDR3 region has 14 residues. Study outcomes and limitations: Immunosuppressive treatment differences may have increased patient repertoire variability.

Total RNA from whole blood was isolated with no T cell sorting. This sequence originates from a human donor with ulcerative colitis or Crohn's disease, or a healthy co-twin of an affected twin (not recorded which). This chain connects TRBV12-3 or TRBV12-4 to TRBJ1-6; TCRdb outputs TRBD1, but without DNA this stays unchecked. Sample: blood. The chain's CDR3 is CASRVTGGNSPLHF.